A selection of T cell receptor beta chains follows, all from one sample in a study of graft-versus-host responses after intestinal transplantation. The antigens for these receptors are not known. The protocol was immunoSEQ multiplex PCR, while the TCRdb copy is restricted to in-frame clones and leaves out a portion. The table has nearly 95,000 clones, about 93% seen once. The starting material was unstimulated CD8+ T cells sorted from spleen or lymph node cells, obtained before intestinal transplant. Every receptor here comes from a human donor who received an intestinal transplant. Each CDR3 is given with its conserved first and last residue. The D gene is left open where the match is weak. Part of the rows lack a size; the others show once, few, many or a class for expanded clones.

TRBD1	.	TRBV4-3	TRBJ1-2	CASSQGTGYGYTF	TGCGCCAGCAGCCAAGGGACAGGGTATGGCTACACCTTC
.	.	TRBV7-9	TRBJ2-3	CASSFSDTEGGFGTDTQYF	TGTGCCAGTAGCTTTAGCGATACCGAAGGGGGTTTCGGCACAGATACGCAGTATTTT
TRBD2	once	TRBV5-1	TRBJ2-3	CASSLGILAGHSDTQYF	TGCGCCAGCAGCTTGGGCATACTAGCGGGGCATTCAGATACGCAGTATTTT
TRBD1	.	TRBV7-9	TRBJ2-7	CASTGTGAQYEQYF	TGTGCCAGCACCGGGACAGGGGCTCAATACGAGCAGTACTTC
.	.	TRBV27	TRBJ1-1	CASTTRGDTEAFF	TGTGCCAGCACCACTCGCGGGGACACTGAAGCTTTCTTT
.	.	TRBV7-8	TRBJ1-1	CASSLGPVNTEAFF	TGTGCCAGCAGCTTGGGGCCGGTGAACACTGAAGCTTTCTTT
.	.	TRBV27	TRBJ1-6	CASSPGTEHSPLHF	TGTGCCAGCAGTCCCGGGACTGAACATTCACCCCTCCACTTT
TRBD1	.	TRBV6-5	TRBJ2-2	CASSYTGGATGELFF	TGTGCCAGCAGTTATACAGGGGGAGCGACCGGGGAGCTGTTTTTT
TRBD2	.	TRBV7-2	TRBJ2-3	CASSLARVAGGTDTQYF	TGTGCCAGCAGCTTAGCGCGCGTAGCGGGGGGAACAGATACGCAGTATTTT
TRBD1	.	TRBV4-3	TRBJ2-5	CASSQRQGLGQETQYF	TGCGCCAGCAGCCAACGACAGGGGTTAGGACAAGAGACCCAGTACTTC
.	.	TRBV27	TRBJ1-1	CASSTGGGEAFF	TGTGCCAGCAGCACTGGGGGGGGCGAAGCTTTCTTT
.	.	TRBV27	TRBJ2-1	CASSLIGNEQFF	TGTGCCAGTTCCCTTATCGGCAATGAGCAGTTCTTC
TRBD1	.	TRBV7-9	TRBJ2-5	CASSVGTGAVETQYF	TGTGCCAGCAGCGTTGGAACAGGGGCTGTGGAGACCCAGTACTTC